Each of the 17 T cell receptor beta chains below was sequenced from the same sample in a study of lymphopenia after photon versus proton radiotherapy. Sequencing was performed with immunoSEQ multiplex PCR; in TCRdb, only in-frame clones are kept and a portion is missing. The sample lists 20,000 or so clones; 84% were seen once. The source material was peripheral blood, sampled from a patient treated with photon-based radiotherapy. The receptors shown here come from a woman aged 50 to 60 with pancreatic cancer.

The CDR3: CASSLSRTSNTGELFF. CDR3 bases: TGTGCCAGCAGTTTATCGAGGACAAGCAACACCGGGGAGCTGTTTTTT. The genes are TRBV27 and TRBJ2-2; TRBD1 is a possible D gene (5 bases). The germline gives CDR1 MNHEY, CDR2 SMNVEV (reference sequence). V lost 0 bases and J 2 bases, leaving 10 bases between the germline ends. The CDR3 is 16 residues long.

The chain is built from TRBV18 and TRBJ2-7; 7 nucleotides agree with TRBD2. V dropped 6 bases and J dropped 6; count of bases not matched to a gene: 8. The CDR3 length is 13 residues. The germline V gene encodes CDR1 KGHSH and CDR2 LQKENI. CDR3 sequence reads: CASSTGGTGEQYF. The CDR3 region has the DNA TGTGCCAGCTCGACGGGGGGAACCGGCGAGCAGTACTTC.

The chain recombines TRBV28 with TRBJ2-5; D is tentatively TRBD1 or TRBD2 (6 bases each). This CDR3 is 14 amino acids long. With 2 bases removed from V and 4 bases from J, the gap between germline ends came to 11 bases. CDR1 and CDR2 (germline): MDHEN, SYDVKM. The chain's CDR3 is CASSLPGARETQYF. The CDR3 DNA follows: TGTGCCAGCAGTTTACCGGGGGCACGAGAGACCCAGTACTTC.

The chain carries TRBV27 and TRBJ1-1; TRBD1 might be the D (6 bases). CDR3 length: 14 residues. Germline CDR1 reads MNHEY; CDR2 reads SMNVEV (reference sequence). The V end lost 7 bases, the J end lost 3 bases, and 15 bases lay between the germline ends. The CDR3 protein is CASTTREGDTEAFF. The CDR3 DNA sequence: TGTGCCAGCACCACAAGGGAGGGGGACACTGAAGCTTTCTTT.

This chain's CDR3 is CASSFTTGYGYTF. CDR3 DNA: TGTGCCAGCAGCTTTACGACAGGCTATGGCTACACCTTC. The chain has TRBV28 and TRBJ1-2, with D possibly being TRBD1 (6 bases). The CDR3 has 13 residues. In germline, CDR1 is MDHEN, CDR2 SYDVKM. Trimming pared 6 bases from V and 4 bases from J, leaving 12 bases between.

This rearrangement joins TRBV30 to TRBJ2-3; TRBD1 matches at 11 bases. Trimming removed 3 bases from V and 5 bases from J; junction bases left unmatched: 7. The CDR3 runs 15 residues. CDR1 and CDR2 from the germline V gene are GTSNPN and SVGIG (reference sequence). Here the CDR3 DNA reads TGTGCCTGGAGGGTAAAGGGACAGGGGGGAGATACGCAGTATTTT. This encodes CAWRVKGQGGDTQYF.

This chain joins TRBV9 and TRBJ2-3; D remains unclear. The CDR3 runs 13 residues. Trimming cost V 0 bases and J 2 bases, with 4 bases left between them. Germline V gene data show CDR1 as SGDLS and CDR2 as YYNGEE. Here the CDR3 DNA reads TGTGCCAGCAGCGTAGTGGCCACAGATACGCAGTATTTT. Residues: CASSVVATDTQYF.

The genes are TRBV7-6 and TRBJ2-1; D gene ambiguous. V was cut by 5 bases and J by 8 bases, with 16 bases left in between. This CDR3 region has 14 residues. In germline, CDR1 is SGHVS, CDR2 FNYEAQ. The CDR3 here is CASSILLDRDEQFF. As DNA, the CDR3 is TGTGCCAGCAGCATCCTCTTGGATCGAGATGAGCAGTTCTTC. Variable domain in full (rest from reference TRBV7-6 and TRBJ2-1): GAGVSQSPRYKVTKRGQDVALRCDPISGHVSLYWYRQALGQGPEFLTYFNYEAQQDKSGLPNDRFSAERPEGSISTLTIQRTEQRDSAMYRCASSILLDRDEQFFGPGTRLTVL.

V gene TRBV6-5 combines with J gene TRBJ1-4; TRBD1 might be the D (5 bases). The CDR3 runs to 14 residues. In germline, CDR1 is MNHEY, CDR2 SVGAGI. The ends were cut back, 3 bases at V and 11 bases at J, with 16 bases in the middle. This CDR3 reads CASSYRGEMQKLFF. Written as DNA, the CDR3 is TGTGCCAGCAGTTATCGGGGGGAGATGCAGAAACTGTTTTTT.

This clone showed up just a few times. Other DNA sequences in this specimen translate into the identical CDR3. The genes are TRBV27 and TRBJ2-7, with a possible D match to TRBD1 (5 bases). The germline V gene encodes CDR1 MNHEY and CDR2 SMNVEV (reference sequence). V lost 2 bases and J 3 bases, leaving 8 bases between the germline ends. This CDR3 is 13 amino acids long. The CDR3 nucleotides are TGTGCCAGCAGTTTACAGGGCGACTACGAGCAGTACTTC. This sequence encodes CASSLQGDYEQYF.

To note about this clone: The sample holds other DNA sequences that translate to the same CDR3. This rearrangement joins TRBV19 to TRBJ1-1, with a possible D match to TRBD1 (6 bases). V lost 1 base, J lost 3 bases, and 9 bases lay in between. Germline assignment: CDR1 LNHDA and CDR2 SQIVND (reference sequence). The CDR3 contains 14 residues. For the CDR3, the DNA is TGTGCCAGTAGTATAGCGGGGGGCGACACTGAAGCTTTCTTT. Translating it yields CASSIAGGDTEAFF.

The chain links TRBV10-3 to TRBJ2-7; perhaps TRBD2 as D (6 bases). There are 12 residues in the CDR3. The V end was cut by 11 bases, the J end by 3 bases, with 14 bases between. The germline CDR1 and CDR2 sequences are ENHRY and SYGVKD. The CDR3 is CAAGPGSYEQYF. The CDR3 DNA reads as TGTGCCGCGGGACCCGGGAGCTACGAGCAGTACTTC.

V gene TRBV19 combines with J gene TRBJ1-3, with D possibly TRBD1 on 5 matching bases. The CDR3 has 15 amino acids. Trimming pared 7 bases from V and 0 bases from J, leaving 13 bases between. Germline loops: CDR1 LNHDA, CDR2 SQIVND (reference sequence). In DNA form, the CDR3 reads TGTGCCAGTACCTATACAGGTTTCTCTGGAAACACCATATATTTT. It codes for CASTYTGFSGNTIYF.

This chain joins TRBV29-1 and TRBJ1-1, with D maybe TRBD1 (6 bases). V lost 6 bases to trimming and J lost 6 bases, with 14 bases between them. Germline CDR1 is SQVTM and CDR2 is ANQGSEA. This CDR3 spans 12 amino acids. CDR3 in DNA: TGCAGCGTATTAAGGGGGATCCCTGAAGCTTTCTTT. Encoded protein: CSVLRGIPEAFF.

A few counts support this clone. The chain links TRBV27 to TRBJ1-2; D might be TRBD1 (5 bases). V lost 6 bases and J lost 1, with 18 bases in between. Germline V gene sequence: CDR1 MNHEY, CDR2 SMNVEV (reference sequence). This CDR3 is 16 amino acids long. The CDR3 loop is CASSPRGRLLNYGYTF. The CDR3 DNA reads as TGTGCCAGCAGCCCGAGGGGACGGCTACTTAACTATGGCTACACCTTC.

The V and J genes are TRBV5-1 and TRBJ1-6; maybe TRBD1 (5 bases). V lost 5 bases and J 3 bases, leaving 12 bases between the germline ends. The CDR3 runs to 15 residues. CDR1 and CDR2 from the germline V gene are SGHRS and YFSETQ. CDR3 nucleotide sequence: TGCGCCAGCAGGCTCTGGGGGGACTATAATTCACCCCTCCACTTT. Protein: CASRLWGDYNSPLHF. The full variable domain, with the rest looked up from reference TRBV5-1 and TRBJ1-6, is KAGVTQTPRYLIKTRGQQVTLSCSPISGHRSVSWYQQTPGQGLQFLFEYFSETQRNKGNFPGRFSGRQFSNSRSEMNVSTLELGDSALYLCASRLWGDYNSPLHFGNGTRLTVT.

The V and J genes are TRBV5-1 and TRBJ2-1; D gene unclear. The V gene's germline CDR1 is SGHRS and CDR2 YFSETQ. Trimming shortened V by 2 bases and J by 6 bases, and 6 bases separated the two germline ends. This CDR3 is built from 12 residues. The CDR3, as DNA: TGCGCCAGCAGCTTTTCGGTCAATGAGCAGTTCTTC. Its protein product is CASSFSVNEQFF.